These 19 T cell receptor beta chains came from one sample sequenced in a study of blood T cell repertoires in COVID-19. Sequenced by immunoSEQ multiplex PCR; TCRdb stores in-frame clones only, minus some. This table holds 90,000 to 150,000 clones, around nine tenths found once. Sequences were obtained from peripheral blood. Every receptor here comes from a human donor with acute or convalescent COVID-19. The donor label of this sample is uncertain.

As DNA, the CDR3 is TGTGCCAGCAGCTTGGTAGGGGATGAAGGCACCATATATTTT. This sequence encodes CASSLVGDEGTIYF. The chain carries TRBV5-5 and TRBJ1-3; D is perhaps TRBD1 (5 bases). V shed 0 bases and J shed 9 bases, with 13 bases lying between them. The CDR3 runs 14 residues. In germline, CDR1 is SGHKS, CDR2 YYEKEE (reference sequence).

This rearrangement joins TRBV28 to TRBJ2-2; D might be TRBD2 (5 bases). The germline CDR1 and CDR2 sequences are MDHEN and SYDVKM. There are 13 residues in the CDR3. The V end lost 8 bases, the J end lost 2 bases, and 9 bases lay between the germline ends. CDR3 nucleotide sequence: TGTGCCAGCGTTCCGGGAAACACCGGGGAGCTGTTTTTT. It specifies CASVPGNTGELFF.

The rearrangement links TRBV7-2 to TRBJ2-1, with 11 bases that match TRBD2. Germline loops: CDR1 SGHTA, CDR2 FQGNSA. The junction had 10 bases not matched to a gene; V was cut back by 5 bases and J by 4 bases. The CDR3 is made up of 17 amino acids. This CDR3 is CASSQGGLAGSYNEQFF. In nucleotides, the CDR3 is TGTGCCAGCAGCCAAGGAGGACTAGCGGGTTCATACAATGAGCAGTTCTTC.

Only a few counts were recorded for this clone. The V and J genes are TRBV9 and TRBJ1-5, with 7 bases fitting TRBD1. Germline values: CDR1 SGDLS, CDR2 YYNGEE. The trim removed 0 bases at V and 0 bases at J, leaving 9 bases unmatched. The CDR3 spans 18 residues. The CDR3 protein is CASSVVGTVPFSNQPQHF. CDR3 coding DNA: TGTGCCAGCAGCGTAGTCGGGACAGTCCCCTTTAGCAATCAGCCCCAGCATTTT.

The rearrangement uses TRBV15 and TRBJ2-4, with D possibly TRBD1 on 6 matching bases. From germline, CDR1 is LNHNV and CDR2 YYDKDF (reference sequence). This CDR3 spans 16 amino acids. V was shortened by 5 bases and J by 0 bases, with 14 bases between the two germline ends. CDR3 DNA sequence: TGTGCCACCAGCCCCCGGGACACCTTAGCCAAAAACATTCAGTACTTC. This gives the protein CATSPRDTLAKNIQYF.

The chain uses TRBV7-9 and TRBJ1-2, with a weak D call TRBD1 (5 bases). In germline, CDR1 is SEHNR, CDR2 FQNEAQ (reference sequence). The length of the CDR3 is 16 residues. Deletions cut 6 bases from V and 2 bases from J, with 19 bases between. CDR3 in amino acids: CASSATTGRFNYGYTF. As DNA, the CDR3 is TGTGCCAGCAGTGCTACAACAGGCCGTTTCAACTATGGCTACACCTTC. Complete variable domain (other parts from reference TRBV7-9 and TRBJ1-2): DTGVSQNPRHKITKRGQNVTFRCDPISEHNRLYWYRQTLGQGPEFLTYFQNEAQLEKSRLLSDRFSAERPKGSFSTLEIQRTEQGDSAMYLCASSATTGRFNYGYTFGSGTRLTVV.

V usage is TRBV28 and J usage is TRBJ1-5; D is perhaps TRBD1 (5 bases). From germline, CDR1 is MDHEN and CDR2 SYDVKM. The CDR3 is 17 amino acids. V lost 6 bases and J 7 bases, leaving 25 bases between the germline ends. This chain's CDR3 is CASSPVPRRGRTQPQHF. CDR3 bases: TGTGCCAGCAGCCCCGTTCCACGAAGGGGAAGAACGCAGCCCCAGCATTTT.

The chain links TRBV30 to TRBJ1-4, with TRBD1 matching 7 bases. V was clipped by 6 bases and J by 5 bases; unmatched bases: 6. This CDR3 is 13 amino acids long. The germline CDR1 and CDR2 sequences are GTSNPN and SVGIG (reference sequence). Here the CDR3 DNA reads TGTGCCTGCAGACAGGGCTGGAATGAAAAACTGTTTTTT. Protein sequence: CACRQGWNEKLFF.

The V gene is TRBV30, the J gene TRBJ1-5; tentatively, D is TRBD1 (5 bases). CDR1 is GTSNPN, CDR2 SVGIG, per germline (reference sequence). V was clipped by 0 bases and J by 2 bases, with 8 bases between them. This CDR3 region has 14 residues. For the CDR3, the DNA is TGTGCCTGGAGTGTACGGGGGGGCAATCAGCCCCAGCATTTT. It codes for CAWSVRGGNQPQHF. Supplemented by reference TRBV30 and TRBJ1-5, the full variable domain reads SQTIHQWPATLVQPVGSPLSLECTVEGTSNPNLYWYRQAAGRGLQLLFYSVGIGQISSEVPQNLSASRPQDRQFILSSKKLLLSDSGFYLCAWSVRGGNQPQHFGDGTRLSIL.

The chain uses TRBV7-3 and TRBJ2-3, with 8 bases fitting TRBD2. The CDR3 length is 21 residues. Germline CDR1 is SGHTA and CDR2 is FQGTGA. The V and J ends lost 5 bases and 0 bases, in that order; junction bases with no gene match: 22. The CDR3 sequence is CASSTNPRVAGGLTSTDTQYF. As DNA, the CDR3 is TGTGCCAGCAGCACTAATCCCCGGGTGGCGGGGGGACTGACTAGCACAGATACGCAGTATTTT.

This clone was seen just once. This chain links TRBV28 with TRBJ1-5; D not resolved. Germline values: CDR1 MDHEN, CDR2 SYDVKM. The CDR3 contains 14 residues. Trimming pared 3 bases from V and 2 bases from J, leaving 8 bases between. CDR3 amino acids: CASSFFGGNQPQHF. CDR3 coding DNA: TGTGCCAGCAGTTTTTTCGGGGGCAATCAGCCCCAGCATTTT.

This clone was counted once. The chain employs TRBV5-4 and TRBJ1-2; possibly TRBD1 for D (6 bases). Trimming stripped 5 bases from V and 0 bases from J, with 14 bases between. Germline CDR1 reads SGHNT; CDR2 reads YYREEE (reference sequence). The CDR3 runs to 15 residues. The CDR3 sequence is CASREGQSTNYGYTF. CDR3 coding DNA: TGTGCCAGCAGGGAAGGACAGTCTACTAACTATGGCTACACCTTC. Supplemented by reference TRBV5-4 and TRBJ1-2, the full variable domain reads ETGVTQSPTHLIKTRGQQVTLRCSSQSGHNTVSWYQQALGQGPQFIFQYYREEENGRGNFPPRFSGLQFPNYSSELNVNALELDDSALYLCASREGQSTNYGYTFGSGTRLTVV.

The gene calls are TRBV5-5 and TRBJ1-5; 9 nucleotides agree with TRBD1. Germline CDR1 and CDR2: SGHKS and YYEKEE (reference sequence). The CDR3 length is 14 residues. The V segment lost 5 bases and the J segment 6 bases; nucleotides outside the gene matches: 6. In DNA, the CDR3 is TGTGCCAGCAGAAGAACAGGGGGCGGTCAGCCCCAGCATTTT. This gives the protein CASRRTGGGQPQHF.

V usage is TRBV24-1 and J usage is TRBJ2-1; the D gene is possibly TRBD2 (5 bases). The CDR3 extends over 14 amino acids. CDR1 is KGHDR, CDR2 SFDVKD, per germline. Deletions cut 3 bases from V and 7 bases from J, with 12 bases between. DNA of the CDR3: TGTGCCACCAGTGATACGGGATTGGGGAATGAGCAGTTCTTC. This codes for CATSDTGLGNEQFF.

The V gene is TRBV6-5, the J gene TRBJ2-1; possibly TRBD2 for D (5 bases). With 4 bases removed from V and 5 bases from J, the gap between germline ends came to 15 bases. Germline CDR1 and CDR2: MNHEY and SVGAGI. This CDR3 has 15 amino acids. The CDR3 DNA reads TGTGCCAGCAGTTCCCCTGGGGTAGCGCACAATGAGCAGTTCTTC. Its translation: CASSSPGVAHNEQFF.

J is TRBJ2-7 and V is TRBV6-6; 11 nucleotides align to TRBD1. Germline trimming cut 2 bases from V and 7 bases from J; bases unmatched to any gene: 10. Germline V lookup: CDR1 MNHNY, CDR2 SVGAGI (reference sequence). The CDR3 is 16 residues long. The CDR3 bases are TGTGCCAGCAGTTACACAACCGGACAGGGGGCTTGGGAGCAGTACTTC. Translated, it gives CASSYTTGQGAWEQYF.

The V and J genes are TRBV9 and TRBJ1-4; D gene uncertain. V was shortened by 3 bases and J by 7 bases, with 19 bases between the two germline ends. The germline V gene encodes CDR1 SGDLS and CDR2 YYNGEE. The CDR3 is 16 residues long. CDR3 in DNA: TGTGCCAGCAGCGGGCGTTCAGGAGCGGGCGGTGAAAAACTGTTTTTT. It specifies CASSGRSGAGGEKLFF.

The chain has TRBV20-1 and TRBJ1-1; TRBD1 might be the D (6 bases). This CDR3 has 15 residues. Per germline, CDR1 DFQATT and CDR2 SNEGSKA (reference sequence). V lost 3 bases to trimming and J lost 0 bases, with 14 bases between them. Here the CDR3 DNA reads TGCAGTGCTAGTTTTGCTGGACAGATGAACACTGAAGCTTTCTTT. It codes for CSASFAGQMNTEAFF.

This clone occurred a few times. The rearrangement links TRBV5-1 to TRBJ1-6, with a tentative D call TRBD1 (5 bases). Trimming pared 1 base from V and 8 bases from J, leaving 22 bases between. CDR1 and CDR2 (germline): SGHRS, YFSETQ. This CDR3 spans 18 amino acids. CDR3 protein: CASSLSTGTSIYDSPLHF. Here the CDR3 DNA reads TGCGCCAGCAGCTTGTCAACAGGAACTTCGATTTATGATTCACCCCTCCACTTT.